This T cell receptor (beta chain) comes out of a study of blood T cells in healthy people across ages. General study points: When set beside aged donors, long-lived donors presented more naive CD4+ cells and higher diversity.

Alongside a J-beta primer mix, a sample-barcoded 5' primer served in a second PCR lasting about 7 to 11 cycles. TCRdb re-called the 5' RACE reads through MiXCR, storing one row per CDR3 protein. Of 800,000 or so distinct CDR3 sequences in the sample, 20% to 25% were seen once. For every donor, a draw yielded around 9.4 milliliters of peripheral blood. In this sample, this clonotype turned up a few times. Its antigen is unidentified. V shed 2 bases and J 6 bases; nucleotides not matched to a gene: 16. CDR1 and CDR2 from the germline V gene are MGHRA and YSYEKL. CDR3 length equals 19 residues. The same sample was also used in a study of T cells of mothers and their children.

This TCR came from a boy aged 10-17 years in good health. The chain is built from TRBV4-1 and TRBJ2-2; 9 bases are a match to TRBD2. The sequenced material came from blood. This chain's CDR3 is CASSQSWGPAGGPSGELFF. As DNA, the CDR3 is TGCGCCAGCAGCCAAAGCTGGGGCCCGGCGGGAGGGCCTTCCGGGGAGCTGTTTTTT.